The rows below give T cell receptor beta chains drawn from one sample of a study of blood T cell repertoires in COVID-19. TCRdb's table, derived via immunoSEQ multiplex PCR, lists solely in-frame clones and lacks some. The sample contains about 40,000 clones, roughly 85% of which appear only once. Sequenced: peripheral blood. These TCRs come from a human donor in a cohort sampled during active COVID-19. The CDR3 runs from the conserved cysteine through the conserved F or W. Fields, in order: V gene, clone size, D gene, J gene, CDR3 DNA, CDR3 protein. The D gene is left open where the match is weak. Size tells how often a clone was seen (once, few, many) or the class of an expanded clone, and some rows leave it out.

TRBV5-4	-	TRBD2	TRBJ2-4	TGTGCCAGCAGCTTGGCGGGGGGACTAGCCAAAAACATTCAGTACTTC	CASSLAGGLAKNIQYF
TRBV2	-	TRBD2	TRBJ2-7	TGTGCCAGCAGGGCCCGACTAGCGGGGGCCCACGAGCAGTACTTC	CASRARLAGAHEQYF
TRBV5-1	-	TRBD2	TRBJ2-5	TGCGCCAGCAGCTTGCGGCTAGCGGGGTCCCTGGAAGAGACCCAGTACTTC	CASSLRLAGSLEETQYF
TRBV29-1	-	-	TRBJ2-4	TGCAGCGTTGAATCAGGGAACATTCAGTACTTC	CSVESGNIQYF
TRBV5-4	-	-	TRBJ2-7	TGTGCCAGCAGCTTGGCCAGTTCCTACGAGCAGTACTTC	CASSLASSYEQYF
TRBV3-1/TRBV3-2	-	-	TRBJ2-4	TGTGCCAGCAGCCAAGGGGGACTGGTAGCCAAAAACATTCAGTACTTC	CASSQGGLVAKNIQYF
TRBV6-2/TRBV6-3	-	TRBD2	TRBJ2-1	TGTGCCAGCAGTTACGGGACTAGCGGGGGACTGTACAATGAGCAGTTCTTC	CASSYGTSGGLYNEQFF
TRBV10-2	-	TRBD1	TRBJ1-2	TGCGCCAGCAGTGATTCGTTTAGGGGGCGCGACTATGGCTACACCTTC	CASSDSFRGRDYGYTF
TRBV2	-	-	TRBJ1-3	TGTGCCAGCAGTGTCCCGCAGGTTTTAGGAAACACCATATATTTT	CASSVPQVLGNTIYF
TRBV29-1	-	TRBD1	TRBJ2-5	TGCAGCGTGTCCCTGTTACAGGGGGCGCGGAGAGAGACCCAGTACTTC	CSVSLLQGARRETQYF
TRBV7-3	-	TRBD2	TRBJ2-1	TGTGCCAGCAGCTTTTCGGTAGCGGGGGGGCCGAGGTATGAGCAGTTCTTC	CASSFSVAGGPRYEQFF
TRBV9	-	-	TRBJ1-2	TGTGCCAGCAGCCCGAGTTTGGGGGCAGGCTATGGCTACACCTTC	CASSPSLGAGYGYTF
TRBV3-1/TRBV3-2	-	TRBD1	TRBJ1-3	TGTGCCAGCAGCCCCGGGACAGGGACAAACACCATATATTTT	CASSPGTGTNTIYF
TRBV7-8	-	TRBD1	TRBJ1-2	TGTGCCAGCAGCATTGAAGGACAGGGAATCTCGGGCTACACCTTC	CASSIEGQGISGYTF
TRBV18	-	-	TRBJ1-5	TGTGCCAGCTCACACCGGGACAATCGCAATCAGCCCCAGCATTTT	CASSHRDNRNQPQHF
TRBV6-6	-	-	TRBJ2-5	TGTGCCAGCAGTTACTCATACGGAGCGAGGGAGACCCAGTACTTC	CASSYSYGARETQYF
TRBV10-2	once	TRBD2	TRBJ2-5	TGCGCCAGCAGTGCCGGGGGGGCCGGAGAGACCCAGTACTTC	CASSAGGAGETQYF
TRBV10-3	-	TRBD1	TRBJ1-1	TGTGCCATCAACGACAGGGGGAACACTGAAGCTTTCTTT	CAINDRGNTEAFF
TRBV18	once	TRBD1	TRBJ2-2	TGTGCCAGCTCACCGATTAGAGGACAGGTCCCGAACACCGGGGAGCTGTTTTTT	CASSPIRGQVPNTGELFF
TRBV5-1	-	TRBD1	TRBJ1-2	TGCGCCAGCAGCTTGGCACAGGGGGGCTATGGCTACACCTTC	CASSLAQGGYGYTF
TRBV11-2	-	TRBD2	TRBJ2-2	TGTGCCAGCAGCTCCAACCCTAGCGGGGGGCAGACCGGGGAGCTGTTTTTT	CASSSNPSGGQTGELFF
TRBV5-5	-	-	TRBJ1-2	TGTGCCAGCAGCTCGCTGTTAAGAGGATTTGGCTACACCTTC	CASSSLLRGFGYTF